A single sample is the source of the 27 T cell receptor beta chains below, sequenced in a study of blood T cell repertoires in COVID-19. The method was immunoSEQ multiplex PCR; TCRdb's version includes in-frame clones alone and lacks a portion of them. The table includes roughly 340,000 clones, 88% detected once. Material: peripheral blood. The receptors were gathered from a woman between 65 and 79 years old with COVID-19, enrolled during active disease.

The chain combines TRBV7-2 with TRBJ2-1; D possibly corresponds to TRBD2 (6 bases). The CDR3 is made up of 14 amino acids. The V and J ends lost 5 bases and 10 bases respectively, with 18 bases between them. Germline V gene data show CDR1 as SGHTA and CDR2 as FQGNSA. The CDR3 loop is CASSAQSGGGEQFF. The CDR3, as DNA: TGTGCCAGCAGCGCCCAATCCGGGGGTGGAGAGCAGTTCTTC.

This clone was observed once. J is TRBJ2-2 and V is TRBV4-2; TRBD2 matches at 13 bases. Germline V gene sequence: CDR1 LGHNA, CDR2 YNFKEQ. The CDR3 runs 16 residues. Trimming removed 4 bases from V and 7 bases from J; junction bases left unmatched: 6. The DNA of the CDR3 is TGTGCCAGCAGCCCAACTAGCGGGGGGGCTGACGGGGAGCTGTTTTTT. This codes for CASSPTSGGADGELFF.

The chain couples TRBV3-1 (or the pseudogene TRBV3-2) to TRBJ2-7; tentatively, D is TRBD1 (5 bases). V was trimmed by 1 base and J by 1 base, leaving 8 bases between them. Per the germline V gene, CDR1 is LGHDT and CDR2 is YNNKEL (reference sequence). CDR3 length: 14 residues. DNA of the CDR3: TGTGCCAGCAGCCAAGCAGGGTATTCCTACGAGCAGTACTTC. As protein: CASSQAGYSYEQYF.

This clone was seen a single time. The chain links TRBV27 to TRBJ1-2; TRBD1 matches at 10 bases. The CDR3 consists of 16 residues. The germline gives CDR1 MNHEY, CDR2 SMNVEV (reference sequence). V lost 6 bases to trimming and J lost 8 bases; unmatched junction nucleotides: 15. CDR3 residues: CASSPGTGESWYGYTF. The CDR3 DNA sequence: TGTGCCAGCAGCCCCGGGACAGGGGAGTCATGGTACGGCTACACCTTC.

V usage is TRBV2 and J usage is TRBJ1-2; 9 bases are shared with TRBD1. The CDR3 is 14 residues long. CDR1 SNHLY and CDR2 FYNNEI come from the germline V gene. With 8 bases clipped from V and 1 base from J, the junction kept 5 bases outside the gene matches. The CDR3 DNA sequence: TGTGCCAGCTCCGGGACAGGGAGTAACTATGGCTACACCTTC. Amino acids: CASSGTGSNYGYTF.

The chain combines TRBV27 with TRBJ2-6, with D perhaps TRBD1 (6 bases). With 3 bases removed from V and 0 bases from J, the gap between germline ends came to 12 bases. CDR3 length: 17 amino acids. Germline V gene data show CDR1 as MNHEY and CDR2 as SMNVEV (reference sequence). The CDR3 sequence is CASSLRTDVSGANVLTF. The CDR3 DNA sequence: TGTGCCAGCAGTTTGAGGACAGACGTCTCTGGGGCCAACGTCCTGACTTTC. The entire variable domain, with the rest obtained from reference TRBV27 and TRBJ2-6, is as follows: EAQVTQNPRYLITVTGKKLTVTCSQNMNHEYMSWYRQDPGLGLRQIYYSMNVEVTDKGDVPEGYKVSRKEKRNFPLILESPSPNQTSLYFCASSLRTDVSGANVLTFGAGSRLTVL.

V usage is TRBV19 and J usage is TRBJ1-1; no firm D call. Trimming cost V 1 base and J 6 bases, with 15 bases left between them. In germline, CDR1 is LNHDA, CDR2 SQIVND (reference sequence). The CDR3 loop spans 15 amino acids. The CDR3 is CASSIGVEKPSEAFF. The CDR3 DNA sequence: TGTGCCAGTAGTATAGGCGTTGAAAAACCCTCTGAAGCTTTCTTT.

The genes are TRBV24-1 and TRBJ2-7; 9 positions agree with TRBD2. Looked up from germline, CDR1 is KGHDR and CDR2 is SFDVKD. Germline trimming cut 5 bases from V and 4 bases from J; bases unmatched to any gene: 8. The CDR3 covers 15 residues. The CDR3 coding sequence is TGTGCCACCAGTGCTAGCGGGGCCTTATCGTACGAGCAGTACTTC. This translates into CATSASGALSYEQYF.

V usage is TRBV6-1 and J usage is TRBJ2-2; 13 bases agree with TRBD2. CDR3 size: 17 residues. From germline, CDR1 is MNHNS and CDR2 SASEGT. The junction had 8 bases not matched to a gene; V was cut back by 4 bases and J by 6 bases. CDR3: CASSVGLAGNKAGELFF. CDR3 DNA: TGTGCCAGCAGTGTGGGACTAGCGGGGAACAAGGCCGGGGAGCTGTTTTTT.

The gene calls are TRBV10-3 and TRBJ1-3; D remains ambiguous. The V gene lost 3 bases and the J gene lost 2 bases, with 11 bases spanning the gap. Per germline, CDR1 ENHRY and CDR2 SYGVKD. This CDR3 contains 15 residues. The CDR3 loop reads CAISDGVITGNTIYF. The DNA of the CDR3 is TGTGCCATCAGTGACGGGGTTATCACTGGAAACACCATATATTTT.

This chain joins TRBV28 and TRBJ1-2; the D gene is possibly TRBD1 (5 bases). V lost 6 bases to trimming and J lost 0 bases, with 8 bases between them. Germline V gives CDR1 MDHEN, CDR2 SYDVKM. This CDR3 spans 13 amino acids. Written as DNA, the CDR3 is TGTGCCAGCAGGACGGGGGCTAACTATGGCTACACCTTC. This gives the protein CASRTGANYGYTF.

This clone was counted between two and nine times. J is TRBJ1-3 and V is TRBV6-6; D unclear. Trimming removed 2 bases from V and 0 bases from J, with 8 bases in between. The CDR3 loop spans 15 amino acids. Looked up from germline, CDR1 is MNHNY and CDR2 is SVGAGI (reference sequence). The CDR3 protein is CASSYGGSSGNTIYF. The CDR3 region has the DNA TGTGCCAGCAGTTACGGCGGCTCCTCTGGAAACACCATATATTTT.

The chain carries TRBV5-4 and TRBJ2-2; D remains ambiguous. Deletions cut 0 bases from V and 8 bases from J, with 5 bases between. The CDR3 spans 12 residues. Germline V CDR1 and CDR2: SGHNT, YYREEE (reference sequence). The CDR3 spells CASSLATGELFF. The CDR3 DNA is TGTGCCAGCAGCTTGGCCACAGGGGAGCTGTTTTTT.

With respect to this clone: At one boundary the junction diverges from the germline segment, which might be a read error. The rearrangement links TRBV10-2 to TRBJ2-7; D perhaps matches TRBD2 (7 bases). CDR3 length equals 14 residues. Germline lookup yields CDR1 WSHSY and CDR2 SAAADI. The CDR3 spells CARSPTGGGYEQYF. CDR3 nucleotides: TGCGCCCGCAGCCCGACGGGGGGCGGGTACGAGCAGTACTTC.

This sequence joins TRBV6-5 and TRBJ1-6, with a possible D match to TRBD1 (6 bases). CDR1 MNHEY and CDR2 SVGAGI come from the germline V gene. V was shortened by 11 bases and J by 7 bases, with 15 bases between the two germline ends. The CDR3 runs to 13 residues. The CDR3 DNA reads TGTGCCGCCGGACAGTCAGGGAATTCACCCCTCCACTTT. It translates to CAAGQSGNSPLHF.

The rearrangement uses TRBV7-2 and TRBJ2-5, with 15 bases that match TRBD2. The germline CDR1 and CDR2 sequences are SGHTA and FQGNSA. This CDR3 comprises 16 residues. V trimming: 4 bases; J trimming: 3 bases; junction bases outside the gene matches: 3. This chain's CDR3 is CASSSGLAGGEETQYF. CDR3 DNA sequence: TGTGCCAGCAGCTCGGGACTAGCGGGGGGTGAAGAGACCCAGTACTTC.

This clone was counted a few times. V is TRBV19 and J is TRBJ2-7, with D perhaps TRBD2 (6 bases). The V gene lost 3 bases and the J gene lost 6 bases, with 12 bases spanning the gap. This CDR3 spans 13 amino acids. From germline, CDR1 is LNHDA and CDR2 SQIVND (reference sequence). In DNA form, the CDR3 reads TGTGCCAGTAGTATCGGGGGTTGGTCCGAGCAGTACTTC. This encodes CASSIGGWSEQYF.

The V gene is TRBV24-1, the J gene TRBJ1-5; the D gene is possibly TRBD1 (5 bases). The length of the CDR3 is 14 residues. V lost 4 bases and J lost 1, with 7 bases in between. The V gene's germline CDR1 is KGHDR and CDR2 SFDVKD. CDR3 protein: CATSEKGSNQPQHF. The DNA of the CDR3 is TGTGCCACCAGTGAGAAGGGGAGCAATCAGCCCCAGCATTTT.

The rearrangement uses TRBV30 and TRBJ1-2; a weak D match, TRBD1 (6 bases). Germline V CDR1 and CDR2: GTSNPN, SVGIG (reference sequence). V lost 8 bases to trimming and J lost 8 bases, with 18 bases between them. This CDR3 contains 12 residues. CDR3 amino acids: CAGVGPGEGYTF. The CDR3 DNA is TGTGCCGGGGTCGGGCCAGGGGAGGGCTACACCTTC. The variable domain in full, completed from reference TRBV30 and TRBJ1-2, reads SQTIHQWPATLVQPVGSPLSLECTVEGTSNPNLYWYRQAAGRGLQLLFYSVGIGQISSEVPQNLSASRPQDRQFILSSKKLLLSDSGFYLCAGVGPGEGYTFGSGTRLTVV.

CDR3 sequence: CASSFDWNQETQYF. Written as DNA, the CDR3 is TGTGCCAGCAGCTTCGACTGGAACCAAGAGACCCAGTACTTC. The chain carries TRBV6-5 and TRBJ2-5; D not resolved. V lost 6 bases to trimming and J lost 0 bases, with 11 bases between them. Germline CDR1 is MNHEY and CDR2 is SVGAGI. The CDR3 runs to 14 residues.

CDR3 loop: CASSPNVPGSNSPLHF. For the CDR3, the DNA is TGCGCCAGCAGCCCAAATGTTCCAGGGTCTAATTCACCCCTCCACTTT. The chain recombines TRBV4-1 with TRBJ1-6; the D gene is possibly TRBD1 (5 bases). V was shortened by 4 bases and J by 6 bases, with 16 bases between the two germline ends. Germline V gene lookup returns CDR1 MGHRA and CDR2 YSYEKL. CDR3 length: 16 residues.

The chain employs TRBV10-2 and TRBJ1-2, with D hard to call. The CDR3 is made up of 14 amino acids. V lost 0 bases and J lost 0, with 5 bases in between. Germline V gene sequence: CDR1 WSHSY, CDR2 SAAADI. This chain's CDR3 is CASSESQSNYGYTF. In DNA form, the CDR3 reads TGCGCCAGCAGTGAGTCTCAGTCTAACTATGGCTACACCTTC.

This clone was seen a single time. This chain links TRBV6-5 with TRBJ1-1; 9 bases fit TRBD1. The V gene end was trimmed by 4 bases and the J gene end by 6 bases; junction bases not matched to a gene: 6. Germline CDR1 reads MNHEY; CDR2 reads SVGAGI. The CDR3 covers 14 residues. CDR3: CASSFGTGLPEAFF. In DNA, the CDR3 is TGTGCCAGCAGTTTTGGGACAGGGTTACCTGAAGCTTTCTTT.

The chain couples TRBV4-2 to TRBJ1-1; 7 bases match TRBD1. The germline V gene encodes CDR1 LGHNA and CDR2 YNFKEQ. The CDR3 is made up of 15 amino acids. J was trimmed by 6 bases and V by 4 bases; bases with no gene match: 11. The CDR3 DNA follows: TGTGCCAGCAGCCCAGAGACAGGGAGGCTCGCTGAAGCTTTCTTT. Translated, it gives CASSPETGRLAEAFF.

The chain joins TRBV5-1 to TRBJ2-1; TRBD2 matches 14 bases. The J segment lost 9 bases and the V segment lost 3 bases, leaving 5 bases of the junction unmatched. This CDR3 region has 15 residues. The germline V gene has CDR1 SGHRS and CDR2 YFSETQ. CDR3 sequence: CASSYGLAGGIEQFF. CDR3 coding DNA: TGCGCCAGCAGCTATGGACTAGCGGGGGGTATTGAGCAGTTCTTC.

The chain employs TRBV19 and TRBJ1-3, with a weak D call TRBD1 (6 bases). CDR3 length equals 16 residues. The germline V gene encodes CDR1 LNHDA and CDR2 SQIVND (reference sequence). The ends were cut back, 5 bases at V and 0 bases at J, with 14 bases in the middle. CDR3 amino acids: CASSPGGRYSGNTIYF. In nucleotides, the CDR3 is TGTGCCAGTAGTCCGGGGGGCCGATACTCTGGAAACACCATATATTTT. Full variable domain (missing parts from reference TRBV19 and TRBJ1-3): DGGITQSPKYLFRKEGQNVTLSCEQNLNHDAMYWYRQDPGQGLRLIYYSQIVNDFQKGDIAEGYSVSREKKESFPLTVTSAQKNPTAFYLCASSPGGRYSGNTIYFGEGSWLTVV.

The chain combines TRBV27 with TRBJ1-4; TRBD1 matches at 9 bases. This CDR3 comprises 16 residues. The J segment lost 6 bases and the V segment lost 0 bases, leaving 5 bases of the junction unmatched. The germline CDR1 and CDR2 sequences are MNHEY and SMNVEV (reference sequence). Here the CDR3 reads CASSLSPGQGYEKLFF. As DNA, the CDR3 is TGTGCCAGCAGTTTATCACCGGGACAGGGTTATGAAAAACTGTTTTTT.